This entry features one T cell receptor (beta chain) sequence. Its antigen is unknown. Base quality data are lacking; no much larger clone is found one base away. These data belong to a study of beta chain features in type 1 diabetes (dated by TCRdb to 2017 to 2018). Turning to the overall study: No differences in mean age, gender distribution, total cell number or subset yield were found between patients and healthy donors. In the study, recently diagnosed type 1 diabetes patients and matched healthy donors were compared on the TCRB repertoires of their sorted circulating CD4+ T cell subsets. Regulatory and stem cell-like memory subsets were isolated from only 8 patients and roughly 8 healthy donors, whereas naive and central memory subsets came from all 30 or so donors. A total of 100 million to 110 million sorted cells were examined across all samples, and a strong correlation was observed between cell number per subset and RNA yield.

The junction shows trimming of 3 bases on V and 5 bases on J, and the gene matches do not reach 11 bases of it. There are 16 amino acids in the CDR3, from cysteine to phenylalanine inclusive. The retained sequence is limited to the CDR3, 48 bases, with the frame set at the first base. CDR1 and CDR2 (MDHEN, SYDVKM) derive from the germline V gene. Each donor gave one peripheral blood draw, roughly 120 mL on average, collected into heparinised tubes. Naive, central memory, regulatory and stem cell-like memory CD4+ T cells were sorted on a BD FACSAria II using a panel including CD45RO, CCR7, CD25, CD127, CD95 and CD27. All sorted populations exceeded 98% purity. PBMCs were separated immediately by Lymphoprep density gradient centrifugation and were stained directly, without being cultured. So that batch effects would be minimized, each experiment stained and sorted samples in pairs, pairing one healthy donor with one patient.

All of the isolated RNA was reverse transcribed with the High Capacity cDNA Reverse Transcription Kit, so expressed TCRB transcripts were sequenced. Naive, central memory and regulatory T cell samples underwent deep immunoSEQ sequencing, averaging around 4 million total reads per sample. Sorted cells were lysed in RLT buffer, and RNA was extracted using DNase-treated RNeasy Micro or Mini kits according to cell number. Each cell subset was processed separately to prevent cross-contamination, with patient and healthy donor samples processed together. The immunoSEQ multiplex PCR was used to amplify TCRB sequences from cDNA, generating 87-bp fragments that spanned the CDR3 region. The amplicons were sequenced using the Illumina HiSeq platform. The study's processing was this. PCR bias was corrected computationally using synthetic template baselines, and reads within Hamming distance 2 were collapsed, with unmergeable singletons discarded. By aligning reads against IMGT, V, D and J genes, CDR3 length, and insertions or deletions at six rearrangement sites were assigned. Within each subset, clonotype counts were normalized to sorted cell number, and only after that were true diversity and Gini coefficients computed with the tcR R package. The overlap coefficient, calculated on TCRB nucleotide sequences, was used to measure repertoire sharing. As a proxy for the pre-selection repertoire, out-of-frame TCRB sequences from naive cells were analyzed. TCRdb obtained this table from immuneACCESS and retained in-frame rearrangements with V and J assigned. These tables miss some clones; where compared with another copy, unresolved V genes account for less than half of the shortfall, and the remainder is unexplained. V, J and clone size derive from that table, while D and trimming were established from the DNA sequence. Counted in this sample were 900,000 or so clones; 15% to 20% of them appeared once. Clones ranked in the top ten supply around 0.02% of the sample.

What the work shows at the level of the full study, not this receptor alone: PCR may preferentially amplify shorter templates, but because patient and control samples were amplified and corrected together, any resulting skew would affect both groups equally. Because small numbers of individuals were included in the HLA sub-analyses, any influence of HLA type on TCRB rearrangement was left unresolved. The naive, central memory and regulatory TCRB repertoires appeared to resemble one another more closely among patients than among healthy donors. At VDJ recombination sites, patients with type 1 diabetes made fewer insertions and deleted more nucleotides, a pattern implying thymic rearrangement abnormalities. Because cDNA was sequenced instead of genomic DNA, activated cells with high expression could be over-represented, although the groups did not differ in activation or CD3 levels. A moderate but significant shortening of TCRB CDR3 length was observed in type 1 diabetes patients in all four CD4+ subsets.

The sample taken for sequencing was naive CD4+ T cells from blood. In light of the paper, this sample's cell subset or site label describes: true naive CD4+ T cells. In this chain, TRBV28 is recombined with TRBJ2-7, with TRBD2 matching 9 junction bases. The TCR was taken from a woman aged 18-35 years in good health. At the DNA level, the sequence is TGTGCCAGCAGTTTTTCTTGGCGGGAGGGCCGTAACGAGCAGTACTTC. It translates as CASSFSWREGRNEQYF.